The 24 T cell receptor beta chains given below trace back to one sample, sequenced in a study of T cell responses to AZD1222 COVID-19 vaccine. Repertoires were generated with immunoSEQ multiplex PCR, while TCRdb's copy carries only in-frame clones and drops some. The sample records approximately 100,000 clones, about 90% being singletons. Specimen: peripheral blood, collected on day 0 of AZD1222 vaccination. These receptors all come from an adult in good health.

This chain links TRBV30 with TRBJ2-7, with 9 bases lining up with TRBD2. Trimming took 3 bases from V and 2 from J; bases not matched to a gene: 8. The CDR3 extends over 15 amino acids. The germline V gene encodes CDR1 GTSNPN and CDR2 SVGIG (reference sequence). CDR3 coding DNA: TGTGCCTGGAGGAAGACTAGCGGCTATGCCTACGAGCAGTACTTC. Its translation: CAWRKTSGYAYEQYF.

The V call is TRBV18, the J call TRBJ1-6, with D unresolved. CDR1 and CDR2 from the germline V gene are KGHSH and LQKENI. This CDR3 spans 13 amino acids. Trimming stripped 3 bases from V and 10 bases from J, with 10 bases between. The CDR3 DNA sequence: TGTGCCAGCTCACCGGAGGTACAATCACCCCTCCACTTT. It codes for CASSPEVQSPLHF.

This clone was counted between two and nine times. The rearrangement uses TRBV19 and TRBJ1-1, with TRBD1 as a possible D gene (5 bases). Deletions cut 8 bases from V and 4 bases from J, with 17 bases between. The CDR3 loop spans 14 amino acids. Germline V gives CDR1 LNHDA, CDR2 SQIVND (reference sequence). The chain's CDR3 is CASGSLAGSTEAFF. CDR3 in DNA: TGTGCCAGTGGATCTCTTGCAGGGTCCACTGAAGCTTTCTTT.

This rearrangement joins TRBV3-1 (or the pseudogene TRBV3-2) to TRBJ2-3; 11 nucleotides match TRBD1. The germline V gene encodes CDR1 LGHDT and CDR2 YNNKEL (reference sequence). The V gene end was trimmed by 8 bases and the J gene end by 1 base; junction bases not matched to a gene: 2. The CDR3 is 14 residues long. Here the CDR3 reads CASGQGAGTDTQYF. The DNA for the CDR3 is TGTGCCAGCGGACAGGGGGCTGGCACAGATACGCAGTATTTT.

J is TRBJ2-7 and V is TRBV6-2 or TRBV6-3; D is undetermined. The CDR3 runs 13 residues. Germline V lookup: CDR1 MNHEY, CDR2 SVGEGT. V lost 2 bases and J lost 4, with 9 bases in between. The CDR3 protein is CASSYGFLYEQYF. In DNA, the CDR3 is TGTGCCAGCAGTTACGGGTTCTTATACGAGCAGTACTTC.

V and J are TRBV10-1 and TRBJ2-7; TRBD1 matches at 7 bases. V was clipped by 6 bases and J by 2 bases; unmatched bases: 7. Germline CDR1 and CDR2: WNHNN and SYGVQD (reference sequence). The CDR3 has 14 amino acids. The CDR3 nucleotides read TGCGCCAGCAGGAAGGACAGGTTCGCCTACGAGCAGTACTTC. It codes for CASRKDRFAYEQYF.

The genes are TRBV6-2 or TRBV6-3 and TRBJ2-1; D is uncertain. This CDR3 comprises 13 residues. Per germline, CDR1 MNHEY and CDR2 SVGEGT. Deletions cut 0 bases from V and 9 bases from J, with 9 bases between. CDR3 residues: CASSYSITGEQFF. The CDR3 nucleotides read TGTGCCAGCAGTTACTCTATTACGGGTGAGCAGTTCTTC.

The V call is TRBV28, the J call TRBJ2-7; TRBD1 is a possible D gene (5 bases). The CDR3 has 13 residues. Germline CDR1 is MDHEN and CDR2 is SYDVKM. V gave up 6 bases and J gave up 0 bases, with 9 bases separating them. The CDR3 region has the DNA TGTGCCAGCAGCTCAGGGCTCTCCTACGAGCAGTACTTC. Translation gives CASSSGLSYEQYF.

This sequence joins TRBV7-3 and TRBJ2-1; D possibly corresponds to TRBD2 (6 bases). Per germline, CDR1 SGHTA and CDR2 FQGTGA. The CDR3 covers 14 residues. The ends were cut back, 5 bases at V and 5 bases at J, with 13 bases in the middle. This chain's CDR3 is CASSERDLHNEQFF. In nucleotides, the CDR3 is TGTGCCAGCAGCGAAAGGGACTTACACAATGAGCAGTTCTTC.

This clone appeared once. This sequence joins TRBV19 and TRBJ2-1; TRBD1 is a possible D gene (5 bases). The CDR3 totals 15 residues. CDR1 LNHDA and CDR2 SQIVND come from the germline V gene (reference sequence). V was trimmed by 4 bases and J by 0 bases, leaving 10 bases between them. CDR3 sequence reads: CASSTTGSSYNEQFF. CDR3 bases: TGTGCCAGTAGTACTACAGGTTCCTCCTACAATGAGCAGTTCTTC.

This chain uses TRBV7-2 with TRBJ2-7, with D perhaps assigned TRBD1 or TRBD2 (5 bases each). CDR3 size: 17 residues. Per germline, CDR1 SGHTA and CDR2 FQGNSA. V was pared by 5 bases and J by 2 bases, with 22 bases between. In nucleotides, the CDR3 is TGTGCCAGCAGCCCCTGGGGGTTTCGAGGCTACACCTACGAGCAGTACTTC. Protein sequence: CASSPWGFRGYTYEQYF.

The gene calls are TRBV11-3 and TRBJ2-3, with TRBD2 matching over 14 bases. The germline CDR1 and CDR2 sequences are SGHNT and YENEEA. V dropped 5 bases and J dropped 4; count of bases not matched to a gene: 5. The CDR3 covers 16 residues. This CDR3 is CASSPGLAGAADTQYF. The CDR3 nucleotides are TGTGCCAGCAGCCCGGGACTAGCGGGAGCGGCAGATACGCAGTATTTT.

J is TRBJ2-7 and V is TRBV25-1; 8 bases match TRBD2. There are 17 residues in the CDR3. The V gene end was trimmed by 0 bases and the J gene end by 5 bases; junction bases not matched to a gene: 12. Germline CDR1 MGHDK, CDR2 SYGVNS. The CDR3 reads CASSEYGVAGWRNEQYF. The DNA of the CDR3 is TGTGCCAGCAGTGAATACGGGGTAGCGGGATGGAGAAACGAGCAGTACTTC.

The CDR3 coding sequence is TGTGCCAGCAGGCCGCGACTAGTTGATAATGAGCAGTTCTTC. It codes for CASRPRLVDNEQFF. The gene calls are TRBV6-6 and TRBJ2-1, with D possibly matching TRBD2 (6 bases). The CDR3 has 14 amino acids. CDR1 is MNHNY, CDR2 SVGAGI, per germline (reference sequence). Trimming cost V 6 bases and J 7 bases, with 16 bases left between them.

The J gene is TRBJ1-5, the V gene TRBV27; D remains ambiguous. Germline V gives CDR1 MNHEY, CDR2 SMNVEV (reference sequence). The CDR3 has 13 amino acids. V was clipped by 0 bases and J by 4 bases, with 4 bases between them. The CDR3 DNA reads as TGTGCCAGCAGTTTATCGTTGAATCAGCCCCAGCATTTT. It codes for CASSLSLNQPQHF.

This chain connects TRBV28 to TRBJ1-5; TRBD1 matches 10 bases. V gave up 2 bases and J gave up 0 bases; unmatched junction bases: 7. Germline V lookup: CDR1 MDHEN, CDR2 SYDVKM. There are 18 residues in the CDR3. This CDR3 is CASSLGTGAAYSNQPQHF. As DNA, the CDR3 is TGTGCCAGCAGTTTAGGGACAGGGGCTGCTTATAGCAATCAGCCCCAGCATTTT. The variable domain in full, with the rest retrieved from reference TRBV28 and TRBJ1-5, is DVKVTQSSRYLVKRTGEKVFLECVQDMDHENMFWYRQDPGLGLRLIYFSYDVKMKEKGDIPEGYSVSREKKERFSLILESASTNQTSMYLCASSLGTGAAYSNQPQHFGDGTRLSIL.

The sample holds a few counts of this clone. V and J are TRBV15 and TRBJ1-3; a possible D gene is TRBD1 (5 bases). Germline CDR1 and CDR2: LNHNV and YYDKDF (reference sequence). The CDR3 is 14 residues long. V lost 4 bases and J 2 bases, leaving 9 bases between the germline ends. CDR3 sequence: CATSTRQTGNTIYF. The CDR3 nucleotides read TGTGCCACCAGCACCCGACAGACTGGAAACACCATATATTTT.

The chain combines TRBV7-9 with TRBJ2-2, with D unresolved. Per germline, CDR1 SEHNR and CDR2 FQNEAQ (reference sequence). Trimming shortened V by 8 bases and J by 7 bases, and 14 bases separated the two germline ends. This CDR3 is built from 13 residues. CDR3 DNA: TGTGCCAGCTCCGGCCTACAAGGCGGGGAGCTGTTTTTT. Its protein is CASSGLQGGELFF.

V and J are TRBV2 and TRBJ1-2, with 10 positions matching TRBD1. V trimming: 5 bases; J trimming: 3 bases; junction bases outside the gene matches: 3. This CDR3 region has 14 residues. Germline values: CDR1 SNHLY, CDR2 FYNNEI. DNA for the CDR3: TGTGCCAGCAGTCCGGGACAGGGGTACTATGGCTACACCTTC. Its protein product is CASSPGQGYYGYTF.

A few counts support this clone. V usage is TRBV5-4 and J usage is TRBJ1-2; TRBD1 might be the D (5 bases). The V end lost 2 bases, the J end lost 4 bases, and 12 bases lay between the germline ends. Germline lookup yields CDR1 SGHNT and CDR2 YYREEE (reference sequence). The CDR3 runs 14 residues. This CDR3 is CASSFVAGTYGYTF. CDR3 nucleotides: TGTGCCAGCAGCTTTGTCGCAGGGACCTATGGCTACACCTTC.

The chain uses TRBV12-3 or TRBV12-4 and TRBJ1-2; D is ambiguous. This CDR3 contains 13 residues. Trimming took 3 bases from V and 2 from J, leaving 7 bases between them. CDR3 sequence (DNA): TGTGCCAGCAGTTTCTGGGTGAACTATGGCTACACCTTC. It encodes CASSFWVNYGYTF.

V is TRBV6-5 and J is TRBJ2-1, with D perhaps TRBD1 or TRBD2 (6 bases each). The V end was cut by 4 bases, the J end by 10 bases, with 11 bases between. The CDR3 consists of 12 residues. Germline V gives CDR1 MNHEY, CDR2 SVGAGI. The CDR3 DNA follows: TGTGCCAGCAGTTGGGGGGCACAAGAGCAGTTCTTC. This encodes CASSWGAQEQFF.

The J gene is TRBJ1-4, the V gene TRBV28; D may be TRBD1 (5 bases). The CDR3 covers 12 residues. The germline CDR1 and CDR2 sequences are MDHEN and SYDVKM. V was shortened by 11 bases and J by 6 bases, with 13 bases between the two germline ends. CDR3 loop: CAHSGDDEKLFF. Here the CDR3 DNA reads TGTGCCCACAGCGGGGACGATGAAAAACTGTTTTTT.

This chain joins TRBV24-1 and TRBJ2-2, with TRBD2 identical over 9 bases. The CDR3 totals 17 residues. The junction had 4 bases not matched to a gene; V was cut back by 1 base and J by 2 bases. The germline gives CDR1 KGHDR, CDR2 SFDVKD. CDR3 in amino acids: CATSDFRAGGNTGELFF. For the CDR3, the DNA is TGTGCCACCAGTGATTTCCGAGCGGGAGGTAACACCGGGGAGCTGTTTTTT.